These T cell receptor beta chains were read from a single sample in a study of control samples from healthy donors and cancer patients. Clones were sequenced by immunoSEQ multiplex PCR, and TCRdb holds only the in-frame ones, with some missing. The sample consists of 190,000 or so clones, 80% to 95% of them appearing once. Sequenced material: blood. These receptors were taken from a man between 18 and 29 years old in good health. Each CDR3 is given with its conserved first and last residue. The D gene is left open where the match is weak. Clone sizes are given selectively: once, few, many, or a class where the clone is expanded.

j_call | v_call | d_call | clone_size | cdr3_nt | cdr3_aa
TRBJ1-1 | TRBV19 | - | - | TGTGCCAGTACCCGGACTGGGAACACTGAAGCTTTCTTT | CASTRTGNTEAFF
TRBJ1-1 | TRBV10-1 | - | few | TGCGCCACTTCCTGCATTAACACTGAAGCTTTCTTT | CATSCINTEAFF
TRBJ2-7 | TRBV6-1 | TRBD1 | - | TGTGCCAGCAGTGGTTTAACAGGGGCCCTAAGGAGCGAGCAGTACTTC | CASSGLTGALRSEQYF
TRBJ1-2 | TRBV19 | - | once | TGTGCCAGTAGCGTGGGGGGCGCGGGCTATGGCTACACCTTC | CASSVGGAGYGYTF
TRBJ1-2 | TRBV30 | TRBD1 | - | TGTGCCTGGACCAGGGGGTATGGCTACACCTTC | CAWTRGYGYTF
TRBJ1-6 | TRBV5-6 | - | - | TGTGCCAGCAGCTCGGCATCGTGGTCACCCCTCCACTTT | CASSSASWSPLHF
TRBJ2-7 | TRBV19 | - | - | TGTGCCAGTAGTATGCAGGGGAACGAGCAGTACTTC | CASSMQGNEQYF
TRBJ1-3 | TRBV3-1/TRBV3-2 | TRBD1 | - | TGTGCCAGCAGCCAGGGACAGGGGCGGGGAAACACCATATATTTT | CASSQGQGRGNTIYF
TRBJ2-7 | TRBV28 | - | - | TGTGCCAGCAGGGCCTACGGGGACTCCTACGAGCAGTACTTC | CASRAYGDSYEQYF
TRBJ1-2 | TRBV28 | - | - | TGTGCCAGCAGTTTAAATGGGGGGGGAGGCTATGGCTACACCTTC | CASSLNGGGGYGYTF
TRBJ1-5 | TRBV3-1/TRBV3-2 | - | - | TGTGCCAGCAGCCGGGGTGGACAGCCCCAGCATTTT | CASSRGGQPQHF
TRBJ1-6 | TRBV10-1 | TRBD1 | - | TGCGCCAGCAGTGAAATTCGGACAGGGGCCTCACCCCTCCACTTT | CASSEIRTGASPLHF
TRBJ1-5 | TRBV6-6 | TRBD1 | - | TGTGCCAGCAGTTACGGGGGACAGGACAATCAGCCCCAGCATTTT | CASSYGGQDNQPQHF
TRBJ2-3 | TRBV19 | - | - | TGTGCCAGTCTTAGCCGCGGCACAGATACGCAGTATTTT | CASLSRGTDTQYF
TRBJ1-1 | TRBV18 | TRBD1 | - | TGTGCCAGCTCACCAACAGGGGGCCTTTTTATAAACACTGAAGCTTTCTTT | CASSPTGGLFINTEAFF
TRBJ1-4 | TRBV30 | - | - | TGTGCCTGGAGTCCACCGGGGCAGGCTAATGAAAAACTGTTTTTT | CAWSPPGQANEKLFF
TRBJ2-2 | TRBV7-6 | - | - | TGTGCCAGCAGCCATAGACAGAAGAACACCGGGGAGCTGTTTTTT | CASSHRQKNTGELFF
TRBJ2-1 | TRBV28 | - | - | TGTGCCAGCAGTAGTTACACGTATGAGCAGTTCTTC | CASSSYTYEQFF
TRBJ1-1 | TRBV5-1 | - | - | TGCGCCAGCAGCTTGAGCAGGGGAAACACTGAAGCTTTCTTT | CASSLSRGNTEAFF
TRBJ2-1 | TRBV6-1 | - | - | TGTGCCAGCAGTGAAGTCCCACCCGGGGGGACATACAATGAGCAGTTCTTC | CASSEVPPGGTYNEQFF
TRBJ2-5 | TRBV6-5 | TRBD2 | - | TGTGCCAGCACCCCGGGGGGGGATCAAGAGACCCAGTACTTC | CASTPGGDQETQYF
TRBJ2-5 | TRBV2 | - | - | TGTGCCAGCAGGCACAGGGAGTTCCAAGAGACCCAGTACTTC | CASRHREFQETQYF
TRBJ1-4 | TRBV7-2 | - | - | TGTGCCAGCAGCCCCCGACAGGCAACTAATGAAAAACTGTTTTTT | CASSPRQATNEKLFF
TRBJ2-1 | TRBV4-1 | - | few | TGCGCCAGCACCCCAAGGGGGTACAATGAGCAGTTCTTC | CASTPRGYNEQFF
TRBJ1-1 | TRBV29-1 | - | - | TGCAGCGTTGTGATACGCCAAATGAACACTGAAGCTTTCTTT | CSVVIRQMNTEAFF
TRBJ2-2 | TRBV6-1 | - | - | TGTGCCAGCAGTGATCCACACCGCGACCGGGAGCTGTTTTTT | CASSDPHRDRELFF
TRBJ2-1 | TRBV9 | - | once | TGTGCCAGCAGCGGGGGGTCCCCTCTGCAGTTCTTC | CASSGGSPLQFF
TRBJ1-1 | TRBV3-1/TRBV3-2 | - | - | TGTGCCAGCAGCCCCTTTAGGCAGGGGTCTGAAGCTTTCTTT | CASSPFRQGSEAFF
TRBJ2-4 | TRBV12-5 | - | - | TGTGCTAGTGGTTTGCGTGGCGGGGACATTCAGTACTTC | CASGLRGGDIQYF
TRBJ1-2 | TRBV30 | - | - | TGTGCCTGGAGTGTAATTCCTAACTATGGCTACACCTTC | CAWSVIPNYGYTF
TRBJ1-6 | TRBV12-3/TRBV12-4 | - | - | TGTGCCAGTTCATTAGAACGAGATTCACCCCTCCACTTT | CASSLERDSPLHF
TRBJ1-2 | TRBV7-7 | TRBD1 | once | TGTGCCAGCAGCCCACAGGGGGATGGCTACACCTTC | CASSPQGDGYTF
TRBJ1-5 | TRBV6-1 | - | - | TGTGCCAGCAGTGAAGCGACAGATCCCAAAAATCAGCCCCAGCATTTT | CASSEATDPKNQPQHF